The 24 T cell receptor beta chains below come from one sample, sequenced in a study of beta chain features in type 1 diabetes. General study results and limits: A moderate, significant TCRB CDR3 shortening appeared in type 1 diabetes across four CD4+ subsets.

Isolated RNA was reverse transcribed in full, so expressed TCRB transcripts were sequenced. Some clones are missing from TCRdb's copy, which holds only in-frame ones; the method was immunoSEQ multiplex PCR. This table has almost 350,000 clones, approximately 10% appearing once. For these receptors, no antigen is known. The material sequenced was central memory CD4+ T cells from blood. These receptor sequences come from a man younger than 45 with type 1 diabetes.

This clone was picked up many times. The gene calls are TRBV29-1 and TRBJ1-4; the D gene is possibly TRBD1 (6 bases). The CDR3 contains 13 residues. V lost 7 bases and J lost 7, with 16 bases in between. Germline V gene data show CDR1 as SQVTM and CDR2 as ANQGSEA. CDR3 sequence: CSASRGVLEKLFF. The CDR3 DNA reads TGCAGCGCCTCTAGGGGGGTTCTTGAAAAACTGTTTTTT.

This clone has a handful of counts. This chain connects TRBV18 to TRBJ1-2, with unresolved D. CDR3 length: 15 amino acids. Germline V gene data show CDR1 as KGHSH and CDR2 as LQKENI. V was trimmed by 8 bases and J by 4 bases, leaving 20 bases between them. The CDR3 DNA sequence: TGTGCCAGCCTCCCCGGAAAGGGAGAGGGCTATGGCTACACCTTC. It codes for CASLPGKGEGYGYTF.

This rearrangement joins TRBV5-6 to TRBJ2-7; 12 bases map to TRBD2. CDR3 length: 16 residues. The V segment lost 4 bases and the J segment 1 base; nucleotides outside the gene matches: 6. CDR1 is SGHDT and CDR2 is YYEEEE in the germline V gene. CDR3 sequence (DNA): TGTGCCAGCAGCCCTATACTAGCGGGGGGATCCTACGAGCAGTACTTC. It encodes CASSPILAGGSYEQYF.

V usage is TRBV12-5 and J usage is TRBJ1-2, with a weak D call TRBD1 (5 bases). This CDR3 comprises 14 residues. Germline lookup yields CDR1 LGHNT and CDR2 FRNRAP. The germline V and J ends were trimmed by 6 bases and 3 bases, with 14 bases remaining between them. For the CDR3, the DNA is TGTGCTAGTGGCAAGGCCCAGGGCGACTATGGCTACACCTTC. Its protein is CASGKAQGDYGYTF. The complete variable domain, with remaining parts taken from reference TRBV12-5 and TRBJ1-2, reads DARVTQTPRHKVTEMGQEVTMRCQPILGHNTVFWYRQTMMQGLELLAYFRNRAPLDDSGMPKDRFSAEMPDATLATLKIQPSEPRDSAVYFCASGKAQGDYGYTFGSGTRLTVV.

The chain recombines TRBV7-9 with TRBJ1-1, with D perhaps matching TRBD1 (5 bases). The CDR3 length is 14 residues. Per germline, CDR1 SEHNR and CDR2 FQNEAQ (reference sequence). The V and J ends lost 2 bases and 4 bases respectively, with 11 bases between them. This chain's CDR3 is CASSLTDRGTEAFF. The CDR3 region has the DNA TGTGCCAGCAGCTTAACAGACAGAGGCACTGAAGCTTTCTTT.

The chain has TRBV30 and TRBJ1-2; D is unclear. From germline, CDR1 is GTSNPN and CDR2 SVGIG (reference sequence). This CDR3 contains 11 residues. Trimming took 1 base from V and 6 from J, leaving 6 bases between them. As DNA, the CDR3 is TGTGCCTGGAGTGACGGGGATGGCTACACCTTC. Protein: CAWSDGDGYTF.

This clone was picked up a small number of times. The V and J genes are TRBV2 and TRBJ1-2, with D possibly being TRBD1 (5 bases). CDR3 length: 11 amino acids. CDR1 and CDR2 from the germline V gene are SNHLY and FYNNEI. Deletions cut 5 bases from V and 7 bases from J, with 8 bases between. CDR3 residues: CASSSGFGYTF. The CDR3 nucleotides are TGTGCCAGCAGTTCAGGGTTTGGCTACACCTTC.

The chain combines TRBV5-6 with TRBJ2-7; 7 nucleotides agree with TRBD1. This CDR3 comprises 15 residues. CDR1 SGHDT and CDR2 YYEEEE come from the germline V gene. Germline trimming cut 4 bases from V and 6 bases from J; bases unmatched to any gene: 13. This CDR3 is CASSRRQGLWGEQYF. CDR3 coding DNA: TGTGCCAGCAGCCGTAGACAGGGCCTTTGGGGCGAGCAGTACTTC.

This rearrangement joins TRBV10-3 to TRBJ2-7; 7 bases agree with TRBD2. Germline CDR1 is ENHRY and CDR2 is SYGVKD. With 2 bases clipped from V and 1 base from J, the junction kept 2 bases outside the gene matches. CDR3 size: 14 residues. CDR3 region: CAISENGGSYEQYF. CDR3 DNA sequence: TGTGCCATCAGTGAGAACGGGGGGTCCTACGAGCAGTACTTC.

The chain combines TRBV5-1 with TRBJ1-5; D possibly corresponds to TRBD1 (6 bases). The CDR3 spans 14 residues. The ends were cut back, 1 base at V and 5 bases at J, with 10 bases in the middle. Germline V gives CDR1 SGHRS, CDR2 YFSETQ. The CDR3 bases are TGCGCCAGCAGCTTGTGGCCAGGGGATCAGCCCCAGCATTTT. Encoded protein: CASSLWPGDQPQHF. The full variable domain, its missing parts supplied by reference TRBV5-1 and TRBJ1-5, is KAGVTQTPRYLIKTRGQQVTLSCSPISGHRSVSWYQQTPGQGLQFLFEYFSETQRNKGNFPGRFSGRQFSNSRSEMNVSTLELGDSALYLCASSLWPGDQPQHFGDGTRLSIL.

In its sample, this clone was seen a few times. The chain combines TRBV6-6 with TRBJ1-3; no firm D call. Trimming pared 10 bases from V and 0 bases from J, leaving 13 bases between. Germline V lookup: CDR1 MNHNY, CDR2 SVGAGI (reference sequence). The CDR3 runs to 14 residues. CDR3 nucleotides: TGTGCCACCGTTCTAGGGAGCTCTGGAAACACCATATATTTT. It translates to CATVLGSSGNTIYF.

The chain carries TRBV10-3 and TRBJ2-5; 9 positions agree with TRBD1. The junction had 4 bases not matched to a gene; V was cut back by 2 bases and J by 3 bases. Germline CDR1 ENHRY, CDR2 SYGVKD. The CDR3 is 15 residues long. Written as DNA, the CDR3 is TGTGCCATCAGTGAGGAGGACAGGGGTGAAGAGACCCAGTACTTC. Translating it yields CAISEEDRGEETQYF.

Only a few counts were recorded for this clone. The gene calls are TRBV7-9 and TRBJ1-6, with TRBD1 identical over 8 bases. Per germline, CDR1 SEHNR and CDR2 FQNEAQ (reference sequence). The trim removed 6 bases at V and 9 bases at J, leaving 10 bases unmatched. CDR3 length equals 15 residues. The CDR3 bases are TGTGCCAGCAGGCGGGTCGGACAGGGTGGTTCACCCCTCCACTTT. Protein: CASRRVGQGGSPLHF.

The chain is built from TRBV5-1 and TRBJ1-6; 12 nucleotides match TRBD1. The CDR3 is made up of 15 amino acids. With 0 bases clipped from V and 13 bases from J, the junction kept 5 bases outside the gene matches. Germline V CDR1 and CDR2: SGHRS, YFSETQ. This CDR3 is CASSLEGQGASPLHF. Written as DNA, the CDR3 is TGCGCCAGCAGCTTGGAGGGACAGGGGGCTTCCCCCCTCCACTTT.

The chain is built from TRBV15 and TRBJ2-7, with a tentative D call TRBD2 (6 bases). Trimming removed 8 bases at V and 4 bases at J, with 21 bases between. The CDR3 sequence is 15 residues long. Germline loops: CDR1 LNHNV, CDR2 YYDKDF (reference sequence). Written as DNA, the CDR3 is TGTGCCACCGGCAACCCAGGCGGGGCCGGGTACGAGCAGTACTTC. It encodes CATGNPGGAGYEQYF.

This clone was counted only a few times. V gene TRBV29-1 combines with J gene TRBJ2-5; 10 bases fit TRBD1. V lost 3 bases and J lost 5; bases outside the gene matches: 3. CDR1 is SQVTM and CDR2 is ANQGSEA in the germline V gene. The CDR3 totals 13 residues. The CDR3 DNA is TGCAGCGTTGAGCCGGGACAGGGGGAGACCCAGTACTTC. The encoded protein is CSVEPGQGETQYF.

The table lists this clone with many counts. The chain carries TRBV28 and TRBJ2-3; 8 bases match TRBD1. The germline CDR1 and CDR2 sequences are MDHEN and SYDVKM. This CDR3 spans 13 amino acids. J lost 4 bases, V lost 5 bases, and 2 bases had no gene match. DNA of the CDR3: TGTGCCAGCAGTCCAGGGGGCCCAGATACGCAGTATTTT. It specifies CASSPGGPDTQYF.

The chain is built from TRBV29-1 and TRBJ1-1; 11 nucleotides match TRBD1. V trimming: 7 bases; J trimming: 1 base; junction bases outside the gene matches: 5. Per germline, CDR1 SQVTM and CDR2 ANQGSEA. This CDR3 has 14 residues. CDR3 protein: CSAGQGAGNTEAFF. CDR3 sequence (DNA): TGCAGCGCCGGACAGGGGGCGGGGAACACTGAAGCTTTCTTT.

There are a few counts of this clone. The chain recombines TRBV6-5 with TRBJ1-1; tentatively, D is TRBD1 (6 bases). This CDR3 is built from 16 residues. Germline V gene lookup returns CDR1 MNHEY and CDR2 SVGAGI. V lost 1 base, J lost 0 bases, and 12 bases lay in between. The CDR3 DNA reads TGTGCCAGCAGTTACTTGGACAGTAAGTTGAACACTGAAGCTTTCTTT. It encodes CASSYLDSKLNTEAFF.

The chain couples TRBV13 to TRBJ2-6; possibly TRBD1 or TRBD2 for D (6 bases each). V lost 5 bases and J lost 0, with 14 bases in between. Germline V CDR1 and CDR2: PRHDT, FYEKMQ (reference sequence). CDR3 length: 17 amino acids. The CDR3 reads CASSTGTGGSGANVLTF. The CDR3, as DNA: TGTGCCAGCAGCACAGGGACTGGGGGCTCTGGGGCCAACGTCCTGACTTTC.

V gene TRBV18 combines with J gene TRBJ2-1; the D is unclear. CDR3 length equals 15 residues. Looked up from germline, CDR1 is KGHSH and CDR2 is LQKENI. V was shortened by 1 base and J by 6 bases, with 13 bases between the two germline ends. The chain's CDR3 is CASSPRKGQINEQFF. The CDR3 nucleotides are TGTGCCAGCTCACCACGGAAAGGTCAAATCAATGAGCAGTTCTTC.

This clone was found a few times. This rearrangement joins TRBV30 to TRBJ2-6; D is unresolved. The germline CDR1 and CDR2 sequences are GTSNPN and SVGIG (reference sequence). The CDR3 extends over 16 amino acids. V was cut by 0 bases and J by 0 bases, with 9 bases left in between. CDR3 loop: CAWSVGINSGANVLTF. The CDR3 bases are TGTGCCTGGAGTGTAGGCATAAACTCTGGGGCCAACGTCCTGACTTTC.

The chain carries TRBV28 and TRBJ1-3; D may be TRBD1 (5 bases). The germline V gene has CDR1 MDHEN and CDR2 SYDVKM. This CDR3 is built from 15 residues. Trimming removed 8 bases from V and 0 bases from J, with 14 bases in between. The CDR3 DNA follows: TGTGCCAGCGCCTCGGGAGGGGACTCTGGAAACACCATATATTTT. Amino acid sequence: CASASGGDSGNTIYF. Supplemented by reference TRBV28 and TRBJ1-3, the full variable domain reads DVKVTQSSRYLVKRTGEKVFLECVQDMDHENMFWYRQDPGLGLRLIYFSYDVKMKEKGDIPEGYSVSREKKERFSLILESASTNQTSMYLCASASGGDSGNTIYFGEGSWLTVV.

The chain couples TRBV5-8 to TRBJ2-5; 7 bases are a match to TRBD2. The ends lost 5 bases at V and 5 bases at J; junction bases unmatched: 6. This CDR3 comprises 13 residues. Germline V CDR1 and CDR2: SGHTS, YDEGEE. CDR3 sequence: CASRLRGGETQYF. The CDR3 DNA follows: TGTGCCAGCAGGCTCCGGGGAGGGGAGACCCAGTACTTC. Full variable domain (missing parts from reference TRBV5-8 and TRBJ2-5): EAGVTQSPTHLIKTRGQQATLRCSPISGHTSVYWYQQALGLGLQFLLWYDEGEERNRGNFPPRFSGRQFPNYSSELNVNALELEDSALYLCASRLRGGETQYFGPGTRLLVL.